This is a list of T cell receptor beta chains from one sample in a study of T cells in Graves' hyperthyroidism and ophthalmopathy. TCRdb passed the multiplex PCR reads through MiXCR, listing each CDR3 protein once. The data contain about 350,000 distinct CDR3 sequences, over 11% of them singletons. Sequenced: blood. All receptors derive from a woman in her 30s with Graves' hyperthyroidism. CDR3s include the opening cysteine and the closing phenylalanine or tryptophan. A D gene is named only where the DNA matches it firmly. Size values are once, few and many counts, or a class for expanded clones, and some rows have none.

V gene: TRBV20-1; D gene: TRBD1; J gene: TRBJ1-6; clone size: .; CDR3 protein: CSARTGTGGPLGSPLHF; CDR3 DNA: TGCAGTGCTAGAACCGGGACAGGGGGTCCGTTAGGCTCACCCCTCCACTTT
V gene: TRBV12-3/TRBV12-4; D gene: TRBD2; J gene: TRBJ2-3; clone size: many; CDR3 protein: CASSLSGGENLTDTQYF; CDR3 DNA: TGTGCCAGCAGTCTTTCCGGGGGGGAAAACCTCACAGATACGCAGTATTTT
V gene: TRBV2; D gene: .; J gene: TRBJ2-2; clone size: .; CDR3 protein: CASSRVLRNTGELFF; CDR3 DNA: TGTGCCAGCAGTCGGGTCCTTAGAAACACCGGGGAGCTGTTTTTT
V gene: TRBV6-1; D gene: TRBD2; J gene: TRBJ2-5; clone size: many; CDR3 protein: CASSPWGSGDQETQYF; CDR3 DNA: TGTGCCAGCAGTCCGTGGGGTAGCGGGGACCAAGAGACCCAGTACTTC
V gene: TRBV20-1; D gene: TRBD1; J gene: TRBJ1-4; clone size: many; CDR3 protein: CSASSTGDGEKLFF; CDR3 DNA: TGCAGTGCTTCTTCAACAGGGGACGGTGAAAAACTGTTTTTT
V gene: TRBV29-1; D gene: TRBD1; J gene: TRBJ2-7; clone size: many; CDR3 protein: CSVDLGRGTGEQYF; CDR3 DNA: TGCAGCGTTGATCTTGGCAGGGGGACAGGCGAGCAGTACTTC
V gene: TRBV7-3; D gene: TRBD2; J gene: TRBJ2-3; clone size: few; CDR3 protein: CASSTGLATGTQYF; CDR3 DNA: TGTGCCAGCAGCACCGGACTAGCTACAGGTACGCAGTATTTT
V gene: TRBV12-3/TRBV12-4; D gene: .; J gene: TRBJ2-5; clone size: .; CDR3 protein: CASSYSGGLQETQYF; CDR3 DNA: TGTGCCAGCAGTTACTCGGGCGGGCTACAAGAGACCCAGTACTTC
V gene: TRBV20-1; D gene: .; J gene: TRBJ2-1; clone size: few; CDR3 protein: CSANRASLYLNEQFF; CDR3 DNA: TGCAGTGCGAACAGGGCAAGCTTATATCTCAATGAGCAGTTCTTC
V gene: TRBV20-1; D gene: TRBD2; J gene: TRBJ2-5; clone size: many; CDR3 protein: CSALPGTSESQYF; CDR3 DNA: TGCAGTGCCCTCCCCGGGACTAGCGAGTCCCAGTACTTC
V gene: TRBV11-2; D gene: .; J gene: TRBJ1-6; clone size: few; CDR3 protein: CASSLGSALSSYNSPLHF; CDR3 DNA: TGTGCCAGCAGCTTAGGATCGGCCCTTAGCTCCTATAATTCACCCCTCCACTTT
V gene: TRBV29-1; D gene: .; J gene: TRBJ2-1; clone size: few; CDR3 protein: CSAVEGGNYNEQFF; CDR3 DNA: TGCAGCGCGGTAGAAGGGGGGAACTACAATGAGCAGTTCTTC
V gene: TRBV29-1; D gene: .; J gene: TRBJ2-2; clone size: .; CDR3 protein: CSVEILGTGTGELFF; CDR3 DNA: TGCAGCGTTGAAATATTGGGGACGGGAACCGGGGAGCTGTTTTTT
V gene: TRBV7-2; D gene: .; J gene: TRBJ2-2; clone size: few; CDR3 protein: CASSREGWATGELFF; CDR3 DNA: TGTGCCAGCAGCCGAGAGGGCTGGGCCACCGGGGAGCTGTTTTTT
V gene: TRBV4-1; D gene: .; J gene: TRBJ2-3; clone size: .; CDR3 protein: CASSQEGRGGTDTQYF; CDR3 DNA: TGCGCCAGCAGCCAAGAAGGCAGGGGCGGCACAGATACGCAGTATTTT
V gene: TRBV5-6; D gene: .; J gene: TRBJ2-3; clone size: .; CDR3 protein: CASRGGHRADTQYF; CDR3 DNA: TGTGCCAGCAGAGGGGGGCACCGAGCAGATACGCAGTATTTT
V gene: TRBV30; D gene: .; J gene: TRBJ2-3; clone size: few; CDR3 protein: CAWSLHTPGTDTQYF; CDR3 DNA: TGTGCCTGGAGCTTACATACACCCGGCACAGATACGCAGTATTTT
V gene: TRBV28; D gene: TRBD2; J gene: TRBJ2-1; clone size: once; CDR3 protein: CASSLTSGSYEQFF; CDR3 DNA: TGTGCCAGCAGTTTGACTAGCGGGAGTTACGAGCAGTTCTTC
V gene: TRBV19; D gene: .; J gene: TRBJ1-5; clone size: few; CDR3 protein: CASRGQQSHNQPQHF; CDR3 DNA: TGTGCCAGTAGAGGCCAGCAAAGCCACAATCAGCCCCAGCATTTT
V gene: TRBV30; D gene: TRBD2; J gene: TRBJ2-7; clone size: few; CDR3 protein: CAWSVTGGYEQYF; CDR3 DNA: TGTGCCTGGAGTGTTACGGGAGGGTACGAGCAGTACTTC
V gene: TRBV14; D gene: TRBD2; J gene: TRBJ2-7; clone size: .; CDR3 protein: CASSQEYASGRNEQYF; CDR3 DNA: TGTGCCAGCAGCCAAGAGTATGCTAGCGGGAGGAACGAGCAGTACTTC
V gene: TRBV30; D gene: TRBD2; J gene: TRBJ2-5; clone size: few; CDR3 protein: CAWSGAGGPRETQYF; CDR3 DNA: TGTGCCTGGAGTGGAGCGGGAGGGCCGAGGGAGACCCAGTACTTC
V gene: TRBV20-1; D gene: TRBD2; J gene: TRBJ2-1; clone size: .; CDR3 protein: CSAPTSGRNEQFF; CDR3 DNA: TGCAGTGCACCGACTAGCGGGAGAAATGAGCAGTTCTTC
V gene: TRBV5-1; D gene: .; J gene: TRBJ1-1; clone size: many; CDR3 protein: CASSLATTTGNTEAFF; CDR3 DNA: TGCGCCAGCAGCTTGGCCACTACGACGGGGAACACTGAAGCTTTCTTT
V gene: TRBV5-4; D gene: .; J gene: TRBJ1-5; clone size: .; CDR3 protein: CASSLTRPQHF; CDR3 DNA: TGTGCCAGCAGCCTTACCCGGCCCCAGCATTTT
V gene: TRBV29-1; D gene: .; J gene: TRBJ1-2; clone size: .; CDR3 protein: CSVEVGRSDYGYTF; CDR3 DNA: TGCAGCGTTGAAGTTGGCAGGAGTGACTATGGCTACACCTTC
V gene: TRBV11-2; D gene: TRBD2; J gene: TRBJ2-1; clone size: many; CDR3 protein: CASSPPPTSGDEQFF; CDR3 DNA: TGTGCCAGCAGCCCGCCGCCTACTAGCGGGGACGAGCAGTTCTTC
V gene: TRBV28; D gene: .; J gene: TRBJ1-5; clone size: .; CDR3 protein: CASSRPGAYCSNQPQHF; CDR3 DNA: TGTGCCAGCAGTCGCCCGGGAGCCTATTGTAGCAATCAGCCCCAGCATTTT
V gene: TRBV6-1; D gene: .; J gene: TRBJ1-4; clone size: .; CDR3 protein: CASSPAGGTNEKLFF; CDR3 DNA: TGTGCCAGCAGCCCCGCTGGGGGCACTAATGAAAAACTGTTTTTT
V gene: TRBV5-1; D gene: .; J gene: TRBJ1-1; clone size: .; CDR3 protein: CASSLVWGSTEAFF; CDR3 DNA: TGCGCCAGCAGCTTGGTCTGGGGCTCGACTGAAGCTTTCTTT
V gene: TRBV15; D gene: TRBD2; J gene: TRBJ2-1; clone size: .; CDR3 protein: CATSITGTSAYNEQFF; CDR3 DNA: TGTGCCACCAGCATCACCGGGACTAGTGCCTACAATGAGCAGTTCTTC
V gene: TRBV30; D gene: .; J gene: TRBJ2-2; clone size: few; CDR3 protein: CASQANTGELFF; CDR3 DNA: TGTGCCTCACAGGCGAACACCGGGGAGCTGTTTTTT
V gene: TRBV3-1; D gene: .; J gene: TRBJ2-2; clone size: .; CDR3 protein: CASSQGPGTAELFF; CDR3 DNA: TGTGCCAGCAGCCAAGGTCCCGGCACGGCGGAGCTGTTTTTT
V gene: TRBV28; D gene: .; J gene: TRBJ2-5; clone size: few; CDR3 protein: CASLDPQETQYF; CDR3 DNA: TGTGCCAGCCTGGATCCCCAAGAGACCCAGTACTTC
V gene: TRBV2; D gene: .; J gene: TRBJ2-7; clone size: many; CDR3 protein: CASSDGEQYF; CDR3 DNA: TGTGCCAGCAGTGATGGCGAGCAGTACTTC
V gene: TRBV5-1; D gene: .; J gene: TRBJ2-7; clone size: many; CDR3 protein: CASSLFGEQYF; CDR3 DNA: TGCGCCAGCAGCTTGTTTGGAGAGCAGTACTTC
V gene: TRBV11-2; D gene: .; J gene: TRBJ2-7; clone size: many; CDR3 protein: CASSFLHEQYF; CDR3 DNA: TGTGCCAGCAGCTTTTTACACGAGCAGTACTTC
V gene: TRBV11-1; D gene: .; J gene: TRBJ2-3; clone size: many; CDR3 protein: CASRLTWGTDTQYF; CDR3 DNA: TGTGCCAGCAGACTAACCTGGGGCACAGATACGCAGTATTTT
V gene: TRBV2; D gene: .; J gene: TRBJ2-7; clone size: many; CDR3 protein: CASRSGAEQYF; CDR3 DNA: TGTGCCAGCAGGTCGGGTGCCGAGCAGTACTTC
V gene: TRBV4-1; D gene: .; J gene: TRBJ2-3; clone size: few; CDR3 protein: CASSHIRDTQYF; CDR3 DNA: TGCGCCAGCAGCCATATCCGAGATACGCAGTATTTT
V gene: TRBV28; D gene: .; J gene: TRBJ2-7; clone size: many; CDR3 protein: CASNQGDLSAYEQYF; CDR3 DNA: TGTGCCAGCAATCAAGGGGACCTTTCGGCCTACGAGCAGTACTTC
V gene: TRBV3-1; D gene: TRBD2; J gene: TRBJ2-1; clone size: .; CDR3 protein: CASSPGASGSYNEQFF; CDR3 DNA: TGTGCCAGCAGCCCAGGGGCTAGCGGGAGTTACAATGAGCAGTTCTTC
V gene: TRBV28; D gene: TRBD2; J gene: TRBJ2-7; clone size: many; CDR3 protein: CASSLLVGGVQREQYF; CDR3 DNA: TGTGCCAGCAGTTTATTGGTCGGGGGGGTACAGCGCGAGCAGTACTTC
V gene: TRBV18; D gene: .; J gene: TRBJ1-1; clone size: few; CDR3 protein: CASSPGRTEAFF; CDR3 DNA: TGTGCCAGCTCACCAGGGCGCACTGAAGCTTTCTTT
V gene: TRBV11-2; D gene: .; J gene: TRBJ2-3; clone size: many; CDR3 protein: CASSPGDTQYF; CDR3 DNA: TGTGCCAGCAGTCCAGGGGATACGCAGTATTTT
V gene: TRBV6-1; D gene: TRBD2; J gene: TRBJ2-1; clone size: .; CDR3 protein: CASRAASGTHEQFF; CDR3 DNA: TGTGCCAGCAGAGCGGCTAGCGGGACCCATGAGCAGTTCTTC
V gene: TRBV27; D gene: .; J gene: TRBJ2-7; clone size: .; CDR3 protein: CASSFGLGAGEQYF; CDR3 DNA: TGTGCCAGCAGTTTCGGCTTAGGGGCTGGCGAGCAGTACTTC
V gene: TRBV11-2; D gene: .; J gene: TRBJ1-5; clone size: .; CDR3 protein: CASSLGRGAGQPQHF; CDR3 DNA: TGTGCCAGCAGCTTGGGTCGGGGGGCCGGGCAGCCCCAGCATTTT
V gene: TRBV27; D gene: TRBD2; J gene: TRBJ2-5; clone size: many; CDR3 protein: CASSPPGGAGVGETQYF; CDR3 DNA: TGTGCCAGCAGTCCCCCGGGGGGAGCGGGAGTAGGAGAGACCCAGTACTTC
V gene: TRBV15; D gene: .; J gene: TRBJ1-2; clone size: few; CDR3 protein: CATSRALPAYGYTF; CDR3 DNA: TGTGCCACCAGCAGAGCATTACCTGCCTATGGCTACACCTTC
V gene: TRBV7-9; D gene: TRBD2; J gene: TRBJ2-3; clone size: few; CDR3 protein: CASSVRLASSTDTQYF; CDR3 DNA: TGTGCCAGCAGCGTACGACTAGCGTCTAGCACAGATACGCAGTATTTT
V gene: TRBV6-1; D gene: .; J gene: TRBJ1-3; clone size: .; CDR3 protein: CASSEALFFGNTIYF; CDR3 DNA: TGTGCCAGCAGTGAAGCGCTCTTCTTTGGAAACACCATATATTTT
V gene: TRBV12-3/TRBV12-4; D gene: .; J gene: TRBJ1-1; clone size: many; CDR3 protein: CASTNRDTMNTEAFF; CDR3 DNA: TGTGCCAGCACCAATCGCGACACCATGAACACTGAAGCTTTCTTT
V gene: TRBV20-1; D gene: TRBD2; J gene: TRBJ2-3; clone size: .; CDR3 protein: CSAKTSGNTDTQYF; CDR3 DNA: TGCAGTGCCAAGACTAGCGGGAACACAGATACGCAGTATTTT
V gene: TRBV7-2; D gene: .; J gene: TRBJ2-3; clone size: .; CDR3 protein: CASSFGSPASTDTQYF; CDR3 DNA: TGTGCCAGCAGCTTCGGGAGCCCGGCTAGCACAGATACGCAGTATTTT
V gene: TRBV7-2; D gene: .; J gene: TRBJ2-2; clone size: many; CDR3 protein: CASSRGRGTNTGELFF; CDR3 DNA: TGTGCCAGCAGCCGGGGTAGGGGAACGAACACCGGGGAGCTGTTTTTT
V gene: TRBV10-3; D gene: .; J gene: TRBJ1-3; clone size: many; CDR3 protein: CAISGTSGNTIYF; CDR3 DNA: TGTGCCATCAGTGGGACATCGGGAAACACCATATATTTT